Reported below is one T cell receptor beta chain. Losses at the gene ends were 4 bases for V and 5 bases for J; bases not matched to a gene: 8. This CDR3 has 15 residues. Germline values: CDR1 SNHLY, CDR2 FYNNEI. Enrolled through a virtual design, the participants were between roughly 18 and 95 years of age and came from approximately 25 US areas. Exposed enrollees had met someone with a PCR-confirmed or clinician-diagnosed COVID-19 case at some point within the 2 weeks before study entry. Original processing notes: The authors estimated nucleated cell counts from reference gene primer amplification. Only in-frame clones appear in the TCRdb table, and some are missing; sequencing was by immunoSEQ multiplex PCR. Clone size and the V and J calls come from that table; the DNA yielded D and trimming. The sample lists fewer than 350,000 clones, more than 85% occurring once. The data derive from a study of blood T cell repertoires in COVID-19. In the study overall: The study drew acute and convalescent COVID-19 samples from the United States, Italy and Spain.

The receptor's source is a man in his forties who had been exposed to COVID-19. The V gene is TRBV2, the J gene TRBJ1-5, with 7 bases aligning to TRBD1. Material for sequencing was PBMCs or T cells enriched from blood (not recorded which). In nucleotides, the CDR3 is TGTGCCAGCAGTGTCTTGAGGACAGGCGATCAGCCCCAGCATTTT. This sequence encodes CASSVLRTGDQPQHF. Full variable domain (missing parts from reference TRBV2 and TRBJ1-5): EPEVTQTPSHQVTQMGQEVILRCVPISNHLYFYWYRQILGQKVEFLVSFYNNEISEKSEIFDDQFSVERPDGSNFTLKIRSTKLEDSAMYFCASSVLRTGDQPQHFGDGTRLSIL.